These T cell receptor beta chains were read from a single sample in a study of CD8 T cells in Susac syndrome. Each CDR3 protein gets one entry after TCRdb re-called the immunoSEQ multiplex PCR reads with MiXCR. The repertoire includes about 300,000 distinct CDR3 sequences, approximately 90% of them detected once, and around 0.18% sits in the top ten. The sequenced material came from CD8+ T cells from PBMCs. The receptors originated from a human donor with multiple sclerosis. CDR3s include the opening cysteine and the closing phenylalanine or tryptophan. A D gene is named only where the DNA matches it firmly.

- TRBV21-1 CASSKRGGRRNQPQHF
TRBD2 TRBV20-1 CSAEGTSGIVDTQYF
- TRBV9 CASSLRANTEAFF
- TRBV28 CASSSRDGSYNEQFF
TRBD1 TRBV27 CASSSNRGSLTGELFF
- TRBV11-2 CASSQRPRWPQHF
- TRBV30 CAWSGDYNEQFF
TRBD1 TRBV20-1 CSAIDRVSSSGANVLTF
TRBD1 TRBV28 CASKDRETEAFF
- TRBV20-1 CSARPLGFYEQFF
- TRBV4-3 CASSQVGAGWNEQYF
- TRBV6-5 CASTRTAGSYEQYF
TRBD2 TRBV9 CASSRGGGAGYEQYF
TRBD2 TRBV7-9 CASSKSRAGGPSYEQYF
TRBD2 TRBV9 CASSPASGSAYEQYF
TRBD1 TRBV4-3 CASSQGAGTGGDGYTF
- TRBV6-2/TRBV6-3 CASSPSQPRSASHEQYF
TRBD1 TRBV24-1 CATSDDRVYPTGELFF
- TRBV19 CASSTAGEQYF
- TRBV5-4 CASSSRDGTGELFF
- TRBV10-3 CAIRGGYTQYF
TRBD1 TRBV28 CASGQGRADTQYF
TRBD1 TRBV7-9 CASSGGGQGKNIQYF
- TRBV5-6 CASSSILRREQYF